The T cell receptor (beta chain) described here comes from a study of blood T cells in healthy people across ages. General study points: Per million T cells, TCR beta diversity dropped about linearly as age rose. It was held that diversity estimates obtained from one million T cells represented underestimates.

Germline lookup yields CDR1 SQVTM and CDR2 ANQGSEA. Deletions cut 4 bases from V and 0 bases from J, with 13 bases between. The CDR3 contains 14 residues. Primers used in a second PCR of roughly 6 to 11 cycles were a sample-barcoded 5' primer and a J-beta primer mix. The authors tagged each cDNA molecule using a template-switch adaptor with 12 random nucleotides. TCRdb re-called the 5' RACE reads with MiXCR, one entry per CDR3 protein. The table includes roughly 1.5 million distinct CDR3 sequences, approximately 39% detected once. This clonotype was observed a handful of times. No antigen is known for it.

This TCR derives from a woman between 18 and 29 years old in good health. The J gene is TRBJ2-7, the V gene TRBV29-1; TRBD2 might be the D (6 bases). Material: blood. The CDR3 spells CSVVEGTGSYEQYF. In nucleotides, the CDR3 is TGCAGCGTTGTAGAGGGGACTGGCTCCTACGAGCAGTACTTC.